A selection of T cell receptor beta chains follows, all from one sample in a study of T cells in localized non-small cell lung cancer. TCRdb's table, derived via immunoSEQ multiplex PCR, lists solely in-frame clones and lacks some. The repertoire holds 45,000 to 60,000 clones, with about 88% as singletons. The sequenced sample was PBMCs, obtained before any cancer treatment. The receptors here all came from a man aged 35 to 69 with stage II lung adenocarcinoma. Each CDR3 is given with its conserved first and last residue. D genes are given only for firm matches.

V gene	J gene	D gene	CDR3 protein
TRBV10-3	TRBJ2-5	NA	CAISESGWGKETQYF
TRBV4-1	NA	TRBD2	CASSLRSGGAEQYF
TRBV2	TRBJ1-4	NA	CASTGINEKLFF
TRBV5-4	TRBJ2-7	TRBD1	CASSRTGVNYEQYF
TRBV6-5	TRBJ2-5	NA	CASSYGGVTGQETQYF
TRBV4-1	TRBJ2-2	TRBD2	CASSQSLAGAGTGELFF
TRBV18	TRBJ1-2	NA	CASSPNSTRYGYTF
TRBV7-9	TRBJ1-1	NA	CASSWDSGTEAFF
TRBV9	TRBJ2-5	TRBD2	CASSSGTTSQETQYF
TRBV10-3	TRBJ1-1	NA	CAISGVGDTEAFF
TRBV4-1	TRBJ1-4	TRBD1	CASSQGDREDEKLFF
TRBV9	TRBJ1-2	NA	CASSVRSQGSGYTF
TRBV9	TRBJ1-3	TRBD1	CASSVTGEEPGNTIYF
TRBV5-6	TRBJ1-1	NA	CASSSDWNTEAFF
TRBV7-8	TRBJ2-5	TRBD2	CASSFLAGVEETQYF
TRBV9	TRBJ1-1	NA	CASSVVPGPNTEAFF
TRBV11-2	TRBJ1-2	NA	CASSLDGQSYGYTF
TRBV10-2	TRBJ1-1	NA	CASSDVAEDTEAFF
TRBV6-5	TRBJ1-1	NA	CASSLAVLGTEAFF
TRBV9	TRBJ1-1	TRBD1	CASSPPTGNRGEAFF
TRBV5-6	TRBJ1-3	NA	CASSVQQGAGNTIYF
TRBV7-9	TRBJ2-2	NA	CAAVTVNTGELFF
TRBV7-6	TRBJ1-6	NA	CASSLGRPGDNSPLHF
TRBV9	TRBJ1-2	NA	CASSVSGLYGYTF
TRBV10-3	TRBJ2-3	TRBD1	CAISLDRRTDTQYF
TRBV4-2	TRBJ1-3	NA	CASSQDPAGGNTIYF
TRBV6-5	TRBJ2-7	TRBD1	CASSPQGMGSYEQYF
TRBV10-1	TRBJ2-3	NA	CASSESPGLGTDTQYF
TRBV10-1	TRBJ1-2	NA	CASSESGSYGYTF
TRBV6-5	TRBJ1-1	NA	CASSYSPRQNTEAFF
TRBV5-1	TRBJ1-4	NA	CASSLGLRDPANEKLFF
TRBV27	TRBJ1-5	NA	CASSFYPPTSGRVSNQPQHF
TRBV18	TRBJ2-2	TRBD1	CASSTGTGGADRFVRELFF
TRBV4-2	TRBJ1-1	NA	CASSQTGYPEAFF
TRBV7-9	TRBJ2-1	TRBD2	CASSIAGNEQFF
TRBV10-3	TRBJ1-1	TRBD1	CAIRRDRQNTEAFF
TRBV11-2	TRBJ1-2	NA	CASSLGTGNYGYTF
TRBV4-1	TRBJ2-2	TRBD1	CASSPTGGAAGELFF
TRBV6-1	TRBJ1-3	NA	CASSRLTSGNTIYF
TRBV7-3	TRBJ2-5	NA	CASSSSGSLKETQYF
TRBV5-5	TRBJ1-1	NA	CASSFAGWGTEAFF
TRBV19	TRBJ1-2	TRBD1	CATWTGRFSGYTF
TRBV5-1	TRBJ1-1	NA	CASSLAGDSHEAFF